The TCR beta chain under discussion was sequenced for a study of Graves' ophthalmopathy and Graves' hyperthyroidism. Investigators amplified TCR beta CDR3 regions from RNA transcripts. Second-round multiplex PCR came after first-round RT-PCR with HTBI primers. Via MiXCR, TCRdb re-called the multiplex PCR reads, giving one row per CDR3 protein. This table holds 200,000 to 300,000 distinct CDR3 sequences, around 45% found once. V lost 1 base to trimming and J lost 4 bases, with 13 bases between them. Per germline, CDR1 MGHRA and CDR2 YSYEKL. This CDR3 is built from 15 residues. Ophthalmopathy donors' eye disease showed moderate-to-severe activity, CAS of at least 3, NOSPECS of at least 4 and duration under 3 months. In this cohort, patients with other autoimmune diseases, uncontrolled infections, pregnancy or lactation were excluded. Diagnosis relied on clinical symptoms, serum thyroxine, TRAb, thyroid ultrasound and orbital computed tomography. Someone took the PBMCs out of about 9.7 ml of fresh peripheral blood.

The sequence derives from an adult man with Graves' ophthalmopathy. The chain combines TRBV4-1 with TRBJ1-2, with a possible D match to TRBD1 (5 bases). Sequenced: peripheral blood. The CDR3 loop reads CASSQGGAFLYGYTF. CDR3 sequence (DNA): TGCGCCAGCAGCCAAGGAGGGGCCTTCCTCTATGGCTACACCTTC.